This T cell receptor (beta chain) was captured in a study of cytomegalovirus exposure and HLA in healthy donors. From the roughly 120-subject validation cohort, which was separate from the roughly 680-subject first cohort, the donors were drawn. Assay used: immunoSEQ multiplex PCR; TCRdb lists only in-frame clones, some missing. The sample holds 90,000 to 150,000 clones, 88% seen once. Overall study results and limits: Within the 120 or so validation repertoires, first-cohort TCR clusters tended to co-occur, according to a later analysis. Listed as cytomegalovirus-associated were 150 or so TCR beta chains.

V was trimmed by 7 bases and J by 2 bases, leaving 6 bases between them. Per the germline V gene, CDR1 is MNHNY and CDR2 is SVGAGI (reference sequence). The CDR3 extends over 12 amino acids. In regard to this clone: Antigen unknown.

This chain links TRBV6-6 with TRBJ2-1; no clear D gene. The sequenced material came from PBMCs. The source is a woman in her late teens or twenties in good health and CMV-seropositive. As DNA, the CDR3 is TGTGCCAGCACTTATACCTACAATGAGCAGTTCTTC. It is translated as CASTYTYNEQFF.